This T cell receptor beta chain appears in the sequencing data of a study of cytomegalovirus exposure and HLA in healthy donors. Study as a whole: Within the Caucasian-associated ancestry cluster were roughly 82% of the approximately 400 genotyped donors.

With 60 Vbeta and 13 Jbeta primers, the PCR was carried out. As processed by the authors: An analysis performed later counted around 86 million unique TCR beta chains (approximately 12 million of them shared). Generated by immunoSEQ multiplex PCR, the TCRdb table keeps only in-frame clones and is missing some. V, J and clone size reflect that table, while D and trimming were determined from the DNA. The sample carries 150,000 to 200,000 clones, 75% to 90% recorded once. The study, taken as a whole, reports: Only CMV serostatus was available as immune exposure information. A cluster of highly shared sequence variants was likely a sequencing artifact.

Germline trimming cut 6 bases from V and 4 bases from J; bases unmatched to any gene: 7. This CDR3 is 14 amino acids long. Germline V gene lookup returns CDR1 MNHEY and CDR2 SMNVEV (reference sequence). Turning to this clone: Its antigen is undetermined.

The rearrangement uses TRBV27 and TRBJ1-2; TRBD1 matches 8 bases. This TCR was recovered from a man aged 18 to 29 in good health and CMV-seropositive. The sequencing sample was made of PBMCs. The CDR3, as DNA: TGTGCCAGCAGCCGAGGGACAGGAAGCTATGGCTACACCTTC. This encodes CASSRGTGSYGYTF.